These T cell receptor beta chains were read from a single sample in a study of post-analysis software for immune sequencing data. TCRdb reprocessed the PCR reads via MiXCR and lists one record per CDR3 protein. The data show roughly 730,000 distinct CDR3 sequences, 25% to 30% seen once. The sample consisted of blood. Receptors originate from a girl aged 10-17 years with multiple sclerosis. The CDR3 runs from the conserved cysteine through the conserved F or W. Each record gives: clone size, V gene, J gene, D gene, CDR3 DNA, CDR3 protein. D genes are given only for firm matches. For some rows the clone size is stated as once, few or many, or as a class when expanded; others skip it.

clone_size: few; v_call: TRBV3-1; j_call: TRBJ2-5; d_call: TRBD2; cdr3_nt: TGTGCCAGCATCAGGACTAGCGGGGTTGGTTTTGCGGAGACCCAGTACTTC; cdr3_aa: CASIRTSGVGFAETQYF
clone_size: few; v_call: TRBV20-1; j_call: TRBJ2-7; d_call: TRBD1; cdr3_nt: TGCAGTGCTTTGGACAGGAGCTCCTACGAGCAGTACTTC; cdr3_aa: CSALDRSSYEQYF
clone_size: few; v_call: TRBV12-3/TRBV12-4; j_call: TRBJ2-7; d_call: TRBD2; cdr3_nt: TGTGCCAGCAGGGGACTAGCGGGAGTCTACGAGCAGTACTTC; cdr3_aa: CASRGLAGVYEQYF
clone_size: -; v_call: TRBV7-2; j_call: TRBJ1-1; d_call: TRBD1; cdr3_nt: TGTGCCAGCATCCCAGGACAGGGGAACACTGAAGCTTTCTTT; cdr3_aa: CASIPGQGNTEAFF
clone_size: few; v_call: TRBV12-3/TRBV12-4; j_call: TRBJ1-2; d_call: TRBD1; cdr3_nt: TGTGCCAGCACCCAACAGGGGGCGGGTGGCTACACCTTC; cdr3_aa: CASTQQGAGGYTF
clone_size: few; v_call: TRBV27; j_call: TRBJ2-7; d_call: TRBD2; cdr3_nt: TGTGCCAGCAGTTTATCACTAGCGGGCACCTACGAGCAGTACTTC; cdr3_aa: CASSLSLAGTYEQYF
clone_size: few; v_call: TRBV25-1; j_call: TRBJ1-2; d_call: -; cdr3_nt: TGTGCCAGCAGTGACAGTATCGACTATGGCTACACCTTC; cdr3_aa: CASSDSIDYGYTF
clone_size: few; v_call: TRBV12-3/TRBV12-4; j_call: TRBJ2-1; d_call: -; cdr3_nt: TGTGCCAGCAGCCGGGCCTCCGTTCGGTTCTTC; cdr3_aa: CASSRASVRFF
clone_size: -; v_call: TRBV4-1; j_call: TRBJ1-4; d_call: -; cdr3_nt: TGCGCCAGCAGCCAAGATGATATGGGGCCGGAAAAACTGTTTTTT; cdr3_aa: CASSQDDMGPEKLFF
clone_size: many; v_call: TRBV6-4; j_call: TRBJ2-3; d_call: TRBD1; cdr3_nt: TGTGCCAGCAGTGCCGCGACAGGGGGCGGCACAGATACGCAGTATTTT; cdr3_aa: CASSAATGGGTDTQYF
clone_size: -; v_call: TRBV6-1; j_call: TRBJ2-3; d_call: -; cdr3_nt: TGTGCCAGCAGTCCCTCCGGCGGTCCCGCGACCGGGGATACGCAGTATTTT; cdr3_aa: CASSPSGGPATGDTQYF
clone_size: -; v_call: TRBV28; j_call: TRBJ2-7; d_call: -; cdr3_nt: TGTGCCAGCACCGCATGGCGGCTAGCCTACGGCGAGCAGTACTTC; cdr3_aa: CASTAWRLAYGEQYF
clone_size: -; v_call: TRBV28; j_call: TRBJ2-2; d_call: -; cdr3_nt: TGTGCCAGCACCACAACAGGTTACGGGGAGCTGTTTTTT; cdr3_aa: CASTTTGYGELFF
clone_size: -; v_call: TRBV20-1; j_call: TRBJ2-5; d_call: -; cdr3_nt: TGCAGCAGAACTAGCATTAGCGGTGAGACCCAGTACTTC; cdr3_aa: CSRTSISGETQYF
clone_size: few; v_call: TRBV29-1; j_call: TRBJ1-2; d_call: -; cdr3_nt: TGCAGCGTGAAGGCCGGGGCAGGGTACTATGGCTACACCTTC; cdr3_aa: CSVKAGAGYYGYTF
clone_size: few; v_call: TRBV20-1; j_call: TRBJ2-4; d_call: -; cdr3_nt: TGCAGTGCTAGTGCGGGGTCCAAAAACATTCAGTACTTC; cdr3_aa: CSASAGSKNIQYF
clone_size: many; v_call: TRBV20-1; j_call: TRBJ2-1; d_call: -; cdr3_nt: TGCAGTTCCCTAGGTCCACTCCAGCGTAATGAGCAGTTCTTC; cdr3_aa: CSSLGPLQRNEQFF
clone_size: few; v_call: TRBV20-1; j_call: TRBJ2-5; d_call: TRBD1; cdr3_nt: TGCAGTGCTAGATCATTAACAGGGGGTGGATGGAGCCAGTACTTC; cdr3_aa: CSARSLTGGGWSQYF
clone_size: many; v_call: TRBV12-3/TRBV12-4; j_call: TRBJ2-1; d_call: TRBD1; cdr3_nt: TGTGCCAGCAGGGACAGGGGTGACAATGAGCAGTTCTTC; cdr3_aa: CASRDRGDNEQFF
clone_size: -; v_call: TRBV20-1; j_call: TRBJ2-5; d_call: -; cdr3_nt: TGCAGTGCACGCCGGCTAGCGAAAGAGACCCAGTACTTC; cdr3_aa: CSARRLAKETQYF
clone_size: once; v_call: TRBV5-1; j_call: TRBJ1-2; d_call: -; cdr3_nt: TGCGCCAGCAGCCGAACACGGGGTGGGGGCTACACCTTC; cdr3_aa: CASSRTRGGGYTF
clone_size: -; v_call: TRBV4-3; j_call: TRBJ2-4; d_call: -; cdr3_nt: TGCGCCAGCAGCCAAGATCGCACCATGGAGCAGTACTTC; cdr3_aa: CASSQDRTMEQYF
clone_size: few; v_call: TRBV6-5; j_call: TRBJ2-7; d_call: -; cdr3_nt: TGTGCCAGCAGTTACGTGGGAACCCAATACGAGCAGTACTTC; cdr3_aa: CASSYVGTQYEQYF
clone_size: -; v_call: TRBV9; j_call: TRBJ1-1; d_call: TRBD1; cdr3_nt: TGTGCCAGCAGCGTTTCCGGGACAGACACTGAAGCTTTCTTT; cdr3_aa: CASSVSGTDTEAFF
clone_size: -; v_call: TRBV2; j_call: TRBJ1-1; d_call: TRBD1; cdr3_nt: TGTGCCAGCAGTGTCAGACAGGGCATGAACACTGAAGCTTTCTTT; cdr3_aa: CASSVRQGMNTEAFF
clone_size: few; v_call: TRBV20-1; j_call: TRBJ2-3; d_call: -; cdr3_nt: TGCAGTGCTAGTAACCCTAGCACAGATACGCAGTATTTT; cdr3_aa: CSASNPSTDTQYF
clone_size: -; v_call: TRBV11-3; j_call: TRBJ2-4; d_call: TRBD2; cdr3_nt: TGTGCCAGCAGCCGCAAGCCAAGACTAGCGGGAAACAAAAACATTCAGTACTTC; cdr3_aa: CASSRKPRLAGNKNIQYF
clone_size: -; v_call: TRBV6-1; j_call: TRBJ1-6; d_call: -; cdr3_nt: TGTGCCAGCAGTGGGGACTTCTCCGGTTCACCCCTCCACTTT; cdr3_aa: CASSGDFSGSPLHF